A selection of T cell receptor beta chains follows, all from one sample in a study of cytomegalovirus exposure and HLA in healthy donors. Sequencing was performed with immunoSEQ multiplex PCR; in TCRdb, only in-frame clones are kept and a portion is missing. In the table there are roughly 120,000 clones, around 80% of which are singletons. Specimen: PBMCs. Receptors were obtained from a man aged 50 to 60 in good health and CMV-seronegative. CDR3s include the opening cysteine and the closing phenylalanine or tryptophan. The order of the fields is V gene, J gene, CDR3 protein.

TRBV6-5	TRBJ2-1	CASSDTQGEQFF
TRBV27	TRBJ1-2	CASSNPGQANYGYTF
TRBV28	TRBJ1-1	CASSPAGRMNTEAFF
TRBV6-6	TRBJ1-4	CASKDRGWEKLFF
TRBV5-6	TRBJ2-2	CASSPAGWQGLGNGELFF
TRBV12-5	TRBJ2-1	CASGLPWGEQFF
TRBV25-1	TRBJ2-7	CASSAPGGRQYF
TRBV7-3	TRBJ2-5	CASSSGPPGGETQYF
TRBV19	TRBJ2-2	CASSTRTGLGGAPGELFF
TRBV19	TRBJ1-4	CASSIGRSNEKLFF
TRBV29-1	TRBJ2-7	CSVGTPRRYEQYF
TRBV7-9	TRBJ1-5	CASRPGANQPQHF
TRBV4-2	TRBJ2-5	CASSQDQRGRAETQYF
TRBV28	TRBJ2-3	CASSSETRWPADTQYF